Listed here are 2 T cell receptor beta chains from one sample, sequenced in a study of OX40 agonist ivuxolimab in advanced cancers. Using immunoSEQ multiplex PCR, the repertoire was profiled, and TCRdb retains in-frame clones only, with some absent. The table lists some 40,000 clones, roughly 90% of them singletons, with 15% to 20% in the top ten. This specimen was CD4+ or CD8+ T cells sorted from blood, taken in a trial of the OX40 agonist ivuxolimab. All receptors come from an adult with an advanced solid tumor such as melanoma, head and neck, liver or kidney cancer.

This clone was counted a few times. V and J are TRBV7-9 and TRBJ2-1; no clear D gene. The CDR3 sequence is 15 residues long. Trimming took 5 bases from V and 6 from J, leaving 17 bases between them. CDR1 is SEHNR, CDR2 FQNEAQ, per germline (reference sequence). The CDR3 protein is CASSAPDLGINEQFF. The CDR3 bases are TGTGCCAGCAGCGCCCCTGACCTAGGTATCAATGAGCAGTTCTTC. Filled out from reference TRBV7-9 and TRBJ2-1, the complete variable domain reads DTGVSQNPRHKITKRGQNVTFRCDPISEHNRLYWYRQTLGQGPEFLTYFQNEAQLEKSRLLSDRFSAERPKGSFSTLEIQRTEQGDSAMYLCASSAPDLGINEQFFGPGTRLTVL.

The chain combines TRBV5-1 with TRBJ2-7; D is perhaps TRBD1 (5 bases). This CDR3 has 13 amino acids. V was shortened by 2 bases and J by 6 bases, with 12 bases between the two germline ends. The V gene's germline CDR1 is SGHRS and CDR2 YFSETQ. The CDR3 is CASSLGAVVEQYF. CDR3 in DNA: TGCGCCAGCAGCTTAGGGGCCGTCGTCGAGCAGTACTTC.